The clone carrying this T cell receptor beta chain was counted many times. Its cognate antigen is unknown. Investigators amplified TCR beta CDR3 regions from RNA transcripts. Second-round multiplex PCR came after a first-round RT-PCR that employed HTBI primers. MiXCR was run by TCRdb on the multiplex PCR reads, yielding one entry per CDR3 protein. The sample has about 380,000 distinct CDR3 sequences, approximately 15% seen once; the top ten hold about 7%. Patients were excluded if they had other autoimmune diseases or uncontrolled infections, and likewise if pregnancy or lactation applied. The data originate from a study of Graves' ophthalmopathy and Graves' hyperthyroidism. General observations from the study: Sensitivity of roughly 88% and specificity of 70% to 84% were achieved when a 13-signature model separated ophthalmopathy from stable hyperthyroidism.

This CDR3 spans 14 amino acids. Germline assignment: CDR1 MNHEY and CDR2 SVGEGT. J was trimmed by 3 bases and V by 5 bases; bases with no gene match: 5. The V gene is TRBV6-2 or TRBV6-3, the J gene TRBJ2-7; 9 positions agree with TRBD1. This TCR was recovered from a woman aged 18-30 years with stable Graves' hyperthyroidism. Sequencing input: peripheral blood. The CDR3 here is CASSTGQGNYEQYF. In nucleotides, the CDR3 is TGTGCCAGCAGTACCGGACAGGGGAACTACGAGCAGTACTTC.